This T cell receptor beta chain was documented in a study of cytomegalovirus exposure and HLA in healthy donors. Notes on the study in general: Whilst most TCR sequences proved rare, a subset of public TCRs occurred across many donors. In the 120 validation repertoires, about 95% of cluster scores exceeded 0, per a later analysis. Using the classifier, cytomegalovirus status was reportedly diagnosed with high specificity and sensitivity. Cytomegalovirus-associated TCR beta chains were listed, numbering 150 to 200.

Trimming shortened V by 0 bases and J by 4 bases, and 10 bases separated the two germline ends. Germline values: CDR1 SGHRS, CDR2 YFSETQ. The CDR3 length is 14 residues. Generated by immunoSEQ multiplex PCR, the TCRdb table keeps only in-frame clones and is missing some. The sample records about 240,000 clones, 87% being singletons. Comment on this clone: Its specificity is unknown.

The V call is TRBV5-1, the J call TRBJ1-1, with D perhaps TRBD1 (5 bases). The sequencing input was PBMCs. The clonotype was recovered from a young man in good health and CMV-seronegative. For the CDR3, the DNA is TGCGCCAGCAGCTTGGCCCAGGGCGGCACTGAAGCTTTCTTT. This codes for CASSLAQGGTEAFF.